The TCR beta chain under discussion was sequenced for a study of blood T cell repertoires in COVID-19. At the level of the study: PBMCs, B-cell-depleted T cells, or T cells provided the cDNA or gDNA that made up the material.

A few counts support this clone. CDR1 and CDR2 from the germline V gene are MDHEN and SYDVKM. V shed 2 bases and J 8 bases; nucleotides not matched to a gene: 7. The CDR3 is 15 amino acids. As handled by the study authors: Amplification from reference gene primers served as the basis for estimated nucleated cell counts. Data came from immunoSEQ multiplex PCR; TCRdb stores just in-frame clones and leaves some out. Clonal size and the V and J genes are those of that table, whereas D and trimming came from the DNA. In the table there are over 130,000 clones, 80% to 85% of which are singletons. Sequencing was performed on peripheral blood. This sequence joins TRBV28 and TRBJ1-5; the match to TRBD1 covers 9 bases. The receptor comes from a human donor in a cohort sampled during active COVID-19. Written as DNA, the CDR3 is TGTGCCAGCAGTTTAGGGGGACAGGGCCAGGAGCCCCAGCATTTT. Translated, it gives CASSLGGQGQEPQHF.